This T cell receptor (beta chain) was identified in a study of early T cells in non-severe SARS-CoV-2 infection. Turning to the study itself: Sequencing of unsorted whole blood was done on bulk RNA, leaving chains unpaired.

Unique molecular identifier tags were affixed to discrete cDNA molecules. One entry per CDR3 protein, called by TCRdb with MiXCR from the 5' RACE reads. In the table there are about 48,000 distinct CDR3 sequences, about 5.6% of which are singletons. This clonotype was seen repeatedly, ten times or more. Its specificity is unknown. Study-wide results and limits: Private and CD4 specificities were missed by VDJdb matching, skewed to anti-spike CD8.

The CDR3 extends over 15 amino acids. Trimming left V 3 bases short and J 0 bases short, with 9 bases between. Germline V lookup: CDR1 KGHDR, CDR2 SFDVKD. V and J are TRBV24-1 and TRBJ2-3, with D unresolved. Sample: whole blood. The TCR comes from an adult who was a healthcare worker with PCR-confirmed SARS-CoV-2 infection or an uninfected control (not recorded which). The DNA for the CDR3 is TGTGCCACCAGTGATCACCCGGACAGCACAGATACGCAGTATTTT. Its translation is CATSDHPDSTDTQYF.